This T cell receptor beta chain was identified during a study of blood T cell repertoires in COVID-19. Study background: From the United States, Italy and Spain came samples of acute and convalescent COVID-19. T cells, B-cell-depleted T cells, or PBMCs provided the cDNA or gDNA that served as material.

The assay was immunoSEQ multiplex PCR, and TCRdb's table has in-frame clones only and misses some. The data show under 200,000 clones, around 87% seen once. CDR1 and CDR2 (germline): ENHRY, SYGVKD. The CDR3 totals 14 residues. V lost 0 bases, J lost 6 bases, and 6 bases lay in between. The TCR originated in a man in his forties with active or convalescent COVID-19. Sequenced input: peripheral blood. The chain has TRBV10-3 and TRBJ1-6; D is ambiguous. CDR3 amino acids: CAISESNSNSPLHF. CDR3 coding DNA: TGTGCCATCAGTGAGTCTAACTCTAATTCACCCCTCCACTTT.